The source of this T cell receptor (beta chain) is a study of blood T cell repertoires in COVID-19 (TCRdb year 2020). Background for the entire study: Samples covering the acute and convalescent phases of COVID-19 were provided by collaborators in the United States, Italy and Spain. The prospective study material was composed of cDNA or gDNA derived from T cells, B-cell-depleted T cells, or PBMCs. Deeply sampled blood TCRbeta repertoires from subjects exposed to, actively infected with, or recovered from COVID-19 were included in the dataset. The repertoires were released in a freely available public database meant as a resource for research on the immune response to SARS-CoV-2. The samples were drawn from the first 160 participants of the ongoing ImmuneRACE study and from under 1,500 subjects provided by 6 global collaborators. Nearly every sample came with metadata listing a de-identified subject ID, COVID-19 status, age in years and sex. Where available, HLA class I and class II types were obtained from metadata supplied by the sample provider rather than from assay-based typing. On the study overall, not on this receptor specifically: How much clinical and demographic metadata was included differed by source and by participant, and the metadata was provided uncurated.

A word on this clone: Its antigen is currently not known. No much larger clone exists at a distance of one base, and base qualities are not known.

TCRbeta CDR3 regions were amplified from genomic DNA using the immunoSEQ Assay, a bias-controlled multiplex PCR. The source study handled its data this way. Within the assay, amplification of reference gene primers was used to estimate how many nucleated cells each sample contained. Sequence reads were collapsed and filtered to measure the absolute abundance of every unique TCRbeta CDR3 rearrangement. For each sample, productive Simpson clonality was calculated as the square root of Simpson's diversity index over productive rearrangements. The table was pulled from immuneACCESS by TCRdb, which kept in-frame rearrangements only. Such tables lose some clones; where checked, under half of the loss comes from unresolved V genes, and the rest has no known cause. From that table come the V and J calls and clone size; the DNA was used to work out D and trimming. Counted in this sample were around 150,000 clones; roughly nine tenths of them appeared once. The ten largest clones take up roughly 3.1% of the sample.

As encoded in the germline V gene, CDR1 is SGDLS while CDR2 is YYNGEE. The V end gives up 3 bases and the J end 9 bases, leaving 7 bases in the junction not matched to a gene. The CDR3 spans 14 residues, from the cysteine through the phenylalanine. Only CDR3 DNA is held: 42 bases, read in frame from base 1. Each collaborating institution followed its own protocols to collect whole blood in K2EDTA tubes. For TCRbeta analysis, collaborator samples were shipped as frozen whole blood, as isolated PBMCs, or as DNA extracted from either sample type. The receptor was derived from a man aged 60-69 years with acute or convalescent COVID-19. The specimen sequenced was peripheral blood. The chain is made from TRBV9 and TRBJ1-3; TRBD1 matches 9 bases in the middle. Here is the DNA: TGTGCCAGCAGCGATCCGGGACAGGGATCCACCATATATTTT. Translated, this is CASSDPGQGSTIYF.